The sequence of this T cell receptor beta chain was determined in a study of blood T cell repertoires in COVID-19. The data were produced by immunoSEQ multiplex PCR, yet TCRdb's version contains in-frame clones alone and is incomplete. Of a few hundred thousand clones in the sample, around nine tenths were seen once. This TCR was sampled from a woman aged 18-29 years who had been exposed to COVID-19. Sequenced: PBMCs or T cells enriched from blood (not recorded which).

The CDR3 nucleotides are TGTGCCAGCAGCTTAGAAGGTCTAGGCCCCGGGGAGCTGTTTTTT. Amino acids: CASSLEGLGPGELFF. The V gene is TRBV7-9, the J gene TRBJ2-2, with no clear D. Between the trimmed V and J ends, which lost 1 base and 6 bases, there was a span of 12 bases. CDR3 size: 15 residues. The V gene's germline CDR1 is SEHNR and CDR2 FQNEAQ (reference sequence).